The rows below give T cell receptor beta chains drawn from one sample of a study of T cell changes during pregnancy in multiple sclerosis. Data came from immunoSEQ multiplex PCR; TCRdb stores just in-frame clones and leaves some out. The table shows under 120,000 clones, with about 89% occurring only once. The sample was peripheral blood, taken after pregnancy. The origin of the receptors is a female donor with multiple sclerosis, enrolled in a pregnancy study. The CDR3 runs from the conserved cysteine through the conserved F or W. D genes are given only for firm matches. Rows give clone size only sometimes, using once, few, many, or a class for an expanded clone.

cdr3_aa cdr3_nt d_call j_call v_call clone_size
CASSFSTGGYNEQFF TGTGCCAGCAGCTTTTCGACGGGGGGCTACAATGAGCAGTTCTTC TRBD2 TRBJ2-1 TRBV7-2 NA
CASSLGGRTNEKLFF TGTGCCAGCAGCTTGGGAGGGCGGACTAATGAAAAACTGTTTTTT NA TRBJ1-4 TRBV5-8 NA
CAWSVRGSRFRNTEAFF TGTGCCTGGAGTGTAAGGGGTAGTAGGTTTAGGAACACTGAAGCTTTCTTT NA TRBJ1-1 TRBV30 NA
CASSLDPTSEKRPYEQYF TGTGCCAGCAGCTTGGACCCGACTAGCGAGAAAAGACCCTACGAGCAGTACTTC TRBD2 TRBJ2-7 TRBV5-4 once
CASSEQEPNTGELFF TGTGCCAGCAGTGAACAGGAACCGAACACCGGGGAGCTGTTTTTT NA TRBJ2-2 TRBV2 NA
CASSLAPGDGYTF TGTGCCAGCAGCTTAGCGCCGGGGGATGGCTACACCTTC NA TRBJ1-2 TRBV7-6 NA
CASRDGKADTQYF TGTGCCAGCAGGGACGGGAAAGCAGATACGCAGTATTTT NA TRBJ2-3 TRBV21-1 NA
CASSLQGIAEAFF TGCGCCAGCAGCCTACAGGGTATAGCCGAAGCTTTCTTT NA TRBJ1-1 TRBV5-1 NA
CASSGGQGAEEAFF TGTGCCAGCAGCGGTGGACAGGGGGCAGAAGAAGCTTTCTTT TRBD1 TRBJ1-1 TRBV5-5 NA
CASSENSKMGGYTF TGCGCCAGCAGTGAAAACAGTAAGATGGGTGGCTACACCTTC NA TRBJ1-2 TRBV10-2 NA
CSVSGGEQFF TGCAGCGTGAGCGGGGGGGAGCAGTTCTTC TRBD2 TRBJ2-1 TRBV29-1 NA
CASSDPVGGPNEKLFF TGTGCCAGCAGTGACCCGGTGGGGGGTCCTAATGAAAAACTGTTTTTT NA TRBJ1-4 TRBV27 NA
CSVVGAGGAYEQYF TGCAGCGTTGTGGGGGCGGGGGGAGCCTACGAGCAGTACTTC TRBD2 TRBJ2-7 TRBV29-1 once
CASSHGTEANYGYTF TGTGCCAGCAGTCATGGGACAGAAGCTAACTATGGCTACACCTTC TRBD1 TRBJ1-2 TRBV6-5 NA
CASSAGFRGNTGELFF TGTGCCAGCAGCGCGGGTTTTCGGGGGAACACCGGGGAGCTGTTTTTT NA TRBJ2-2 TRBV9 NA
CASIDGNKNIQYF TGTGCCAGCATAGACGGGAACAAAAACATTCAGTACTTC NA TRBJ2-4 TRBV6-1 NA
CATGGGRETQYF TGTGCCACCGGGGGAGGGCGAGAGACCCAGTACTTC TRBD2 TRBJ2-5 TRBV7-9 NA
CASSLRDKNTEAFF TGTGCCAGCAGCCTCCGGGACAAGAACACTGAAGCTTTCTTT NA TRBJ1-1 TRBV7-3 NA
CASSWGDGSPLHF TGTGCCAGCAGCTGGGGCGACGGTTCACCCCTCCACTTT NA TRBJ1-6 TRBV11-2 NA
CASSPPLRAGRNTEAFF TGTGCCAGCAGCCCCCCCCTCAGGGCGGGAAGGAACACTGAAGCTTTCTTT NA TRBJ1-1 TRBV4-2 NA
CATSREHPAFGGYTF TGTGCCACCAGCAGAGAGCATCCGGCCTTCGGGGGCTACACCTTC NA TRBJ1-2 TRBV15 NA
CASSSWDRAEAFF TGTGCCAGCAGCTCATGGGACAGGGCGGAAGCTTTCTTT TRBD1 TRBJ1-1 TRBV5-6 NA
CASSLDRAREQYF TGTGCCAGCAGCCTTGACAGGGCAAGGGAGCAGTACTTC TRBD1 TRBJ2-7 TRBV7-2 NA
CASIRGQAQHNEQFF TGTGCCAGCATAAGGGGGCAGGCCCAACACAATGAGCAGTTCTTC TRBD1 TRBJ2-1 TRBV2 NA
CATSRASDGSYEQYF TGTGCCACCAGCAGAGCCTCGGACGGGAGCTACGAGCAGTACTTC NA TRBJ2-7 TRBV15 NA
CASSSIRTVYNQPQHF TGTGCCAGCAGTTCGATCCGGACAGTGTACAATCAGCCCCAGCATTTT NA TRBJ1-5 TRBV6-5 NA
CASSPTGYEQYF TGTGCCAGCAGCCCCACGGGGTACGAGCAGTACTTC NA TRBJ2-7 TRBV6-5 NA
CASSLAQGNEQFF TGTGCCAGCAGCTTAGCACAGGGGAATGAGCAGTTCTTC TRBD1 TRBJ2-1 TRBV7-6 NA
CASTPEYNEQFF TGTGCCAGCACCCCCGAGTACAATGAGCAGTTCTTC NA TRBJ2-1 TRBV2 NA
CASSTRTGQVYF TGTGCCAGCAGCACGCGGACAGGCCAAGTCTATTTT TRBD1 TRBJ1-3 TRBV9 NA
CASSGLAGVTYEQYF TGTGCCAGCAGCGGACTAGCGGGGGTTACCTACGAGCAGTACTTC TRBD2 TRBJ2-7 TRBV5-4 NA
CASSDTGTQGYTF TGTGCCAGCAGTGATACAGGGACGCAAGGCTACACCTTC NA TRBJ1-2 TRBV6-6 NA
CNTKTGQGYTF TGCAACACAAAAACAGGGCAGGGCTACACCTTC NA TRBJ1-2 TRBV20-1 NA
CASSYVRQGGGYTF TGCGCCAGCAGTTACGTCCGACAGGGCGGTGGCTACACCTTC TRBD1 TRBJ1-2 TRBV4-1 once
CASSLGRGVSPLHF TGTGCCAGCAGTTTGGGCAGGGGGGTATCACCCCTCCACTTT TRBD1 TRBJ1-6 TRBV27 NA
CAWSRNTEAFF TGTGCCTGGTCCAGGAACACTGAAGCTTTCTTT NA TRBJ1-1 TRBV30 NA
CASSPVGGDEKLFF TGTGCCAGCTCACCCGTCGGGGGAGATGAAAAACTGTTTTTT NA TRBJ1-4 TRBV18 NA
CASSGTGGGNIQYF TGTGCCAGCAGCGGGACAGGGGGAGGAAACATTCAGTACTTC TRBD1 TRBJ2-4 TRBV5-6 NA
CASRPAGAYEQYF TGTGCCAGCAGACCCGCGGGGGCCTACGAGCAGTACTTC TRBD2 TRBJ2-7 TRBV27 NA
CASSPDRGGNYGYTF TGTGCCAGCAGCCCGGACAGGGGGGGGAACTATGGCTACACCTTC TRBD1 TRBJ1-2 TRBV5-4 NA
CASSPNLGGSSNSPLHF TGTGCCAGCAGCCCCAATCTGGGGGGGTCTTCAAATTCACCCCTCCACTTT NA TRBJ1-6 TRBV7-8 once
CASSSRQAGDTQYF TGTGCCAGCAGCTCTAGACAGGCAGGAGATACGCAGTATTTT NA TRBJ2-3 TRBV11-1 NA
CASSYGGEDDEQYF TGTGCCAGCAGTTACGGCGGGGAGGACGACGAGCAGTACTTC NA TRBJ2-7 TRBV6-5 NA
CASSELVYGYTF TGTGCCAGCAGTGAATTAGTCTATGGCTACACCTTC NA TRBJ1-2 TRBV25-1 once
CASTPRTPDTEAFF TGTGCCAGCACTCCAAGGACACCCGACACTGAAGCTTTCTTT NA TRBJ1-1 TRBV6-5 NA